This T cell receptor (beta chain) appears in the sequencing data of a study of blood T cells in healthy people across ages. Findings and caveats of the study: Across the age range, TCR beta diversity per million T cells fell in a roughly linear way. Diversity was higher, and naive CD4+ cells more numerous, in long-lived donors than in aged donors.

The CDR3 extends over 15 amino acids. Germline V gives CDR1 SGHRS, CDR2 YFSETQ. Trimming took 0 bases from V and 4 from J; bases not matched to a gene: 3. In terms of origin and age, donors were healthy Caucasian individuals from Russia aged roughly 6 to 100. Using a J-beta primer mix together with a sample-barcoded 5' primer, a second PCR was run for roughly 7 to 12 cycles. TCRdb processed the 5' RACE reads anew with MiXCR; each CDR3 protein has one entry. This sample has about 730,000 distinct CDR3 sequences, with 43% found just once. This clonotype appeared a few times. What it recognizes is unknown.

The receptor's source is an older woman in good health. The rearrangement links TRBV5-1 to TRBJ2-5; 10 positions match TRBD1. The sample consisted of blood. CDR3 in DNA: TGCGCCAGCAGCTTGGTTGGGACAGGGGCAGAGACCCAGTACTTC. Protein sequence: CASSLVGTGAETQYF.